This paragraph covers one T cell receptor beta chain sequence. What it binds is unknown. Primers: 60 Vbeta forward and 13 Jbeta reverse. Assay: immunoSEQ multiplex PCR; the TCRdb copy retains only in-frame clones and omits some. The data show 150,000 to 200,000 clones, almost 80% seen once. CDR3 length: 17 amino acids. V lost 2 bases and J 0 bases, leaving 14 bases between the germline ends. Germline V gives CDR1 SGHTA, CDR2 FQGNSA. This sample is drawn from a study of cytomegalovirus exposure and HLA in healthy donors. Study-level results: The likely origin of a cluster of highly shared sequence variants was a sequencing artifact. Researchers reported in a later analysis that common viral pathogens appeared linked to several top clusters.

The rearrangement uses TRBV7-2 and TRBJ1-5; D is perhaps TRBD1 (6 bases). This TCR was sampled from a man aged 50 to 60 in good health and CMV-seropositive. The sample was PBMCs. The CDR3 coding sequence is TGTGCCAGCAGCTTAAGCAGGGGCGTGAATAGCAATCAGCCCCAGCATTTT. Residues: CASSLSRGVNSNQPQHF.